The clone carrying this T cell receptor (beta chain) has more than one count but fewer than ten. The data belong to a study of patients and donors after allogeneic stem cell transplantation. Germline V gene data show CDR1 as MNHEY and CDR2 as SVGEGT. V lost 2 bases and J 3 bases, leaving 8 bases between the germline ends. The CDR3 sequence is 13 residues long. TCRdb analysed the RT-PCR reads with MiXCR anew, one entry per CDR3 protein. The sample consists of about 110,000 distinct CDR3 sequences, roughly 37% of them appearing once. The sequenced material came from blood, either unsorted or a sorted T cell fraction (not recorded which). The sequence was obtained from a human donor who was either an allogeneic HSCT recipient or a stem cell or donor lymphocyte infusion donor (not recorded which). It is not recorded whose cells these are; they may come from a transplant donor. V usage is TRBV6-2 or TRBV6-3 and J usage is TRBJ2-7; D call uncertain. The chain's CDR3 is CASSYGKGYEQYF. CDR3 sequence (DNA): TGTGCCAGCAGTTACGGGAAGGGCTACGAGCAGTACTTC.